A selection of T cell receptor beta chains follows, all from one sample in a study of beta chain features in type 1 diabetes. This table comes from immunoSEQ multiplex PCR, and its TCRdb copy is limited to in-frame clones, with some not included. The sample lists hundreds of thousands of clones, about 71% seen once, with 0.053% in the top ten. Sequencing was done on a sample of naive CD4+ T cells from blood. These receptors all stem from a man younger than 45 in good health. The CDR3 runs from the conserved cysteine through the conserved F or W. The order of the fields is D gene, clone size, V gene, J gene, CDR3 DNA, CDR3 protein. D genes are given only for firm matches. Some rows mark clone size as missing; the rest say once, few, many or name a class of expanded clone.

d_gene: .
abundance: few
v_gene: TRBV29-1
j_gene: TRBJ2-3
CDR3nt: TGCAGCGTTGACCCAGGGGCAGATACGCAGTATTTT
CDR3aa: CSVDPGADTQYF

d_gene: .
abundance: .
v_gene: TRBV5-6
j_gene: TRBJ2-7
CDR3nt: TGTGCCAGCAGCTTGGATATTGAGCCAAACCGCTACGAGCAGTACTTC
CDR3aa: CASSLDIEPNRYEQYF

d_gene: TRBD1
abundance: .
v_gene: TRBV30
j_gene: TRBJ1-2
CDR3nt: TGTGCCTGGAGCACGACAGGGGTCAATGGCTACACCTTC
CDR3aa: CAWSTTGVNGYTF

d_gene: .
abundance: .
v_gene: TRBV25-1
j_gene: TRBJ2-7
CDR3nt: TGTGCCAGCAGTCTCGGGACGGGGATCGAGCAGTACTTC
CDR3aa: CASSLGTGIEQYF

d_gene: .
abundance: few
v_gene: TRBV30
j_gene: TRBJ1-1
CDR3nt: TGTGCCTGGAGTGGGGACCACCGGGACACTGAAGCTTTCTTT
CDR3aa: CAWSGDHRDTEAFF

d_gene: TRBD2
abundance: .
v_gene: TRBV11-2
j_gene: TRBJ2-5
CDR3nt: TGTGCCAGCAGCCGCGGGGTGGTACGAGCGGGGCGGAGTAAAGAGACCCAGTACTTC
CDR3aa: CASSRGVVRAGRSKETQYF

d_gene: TRBD1
abundance: few
v_gene: TRBV29-1
j_gene: TRBJ2-4
CDR3nt: TGCAGCGTAGCCGGGACAGGGATAAACATTCAGTACTTC
CDR3aa: CSVAGTGINIQYF

d_gene: .
abundance: .
v_gene: TRBV30
j_gene: TRBJ2-5
CDR3nt: TGTGCCTGGAGCGGTAACAAAGGGACACGGGAGACCCAGTACTTC
CDR3aa: CAWSGNKGTRETQYF

d_gene: .
abundance: few
v_gene: TRBV15
j_gene: TRBJ2-2
CDR3nt: TGTGCCACCAGCAGAGAGATCGGGGAGCTGTTTTTT
CDR3aa: CATSREIGELFF

d_gene: .
abundance: .
v_gene: TRBV29-1
j_gene: TRBJ2-1
CDR3nt: TGCAGCGTTGAGGGGGGAAGGTCCTACAATGAGCAGTTCTTC
CDR3aa: CSVEGGRSYNEQFF

d_gene: .
abundance: .
v_gene: TRBV7-2
j_gene: TRBJ2-1
CDR3nt: TGTGCCAGCAGCTTAGCCCATGAGCAGTTCTTC
CDR3aa: CASSLAHEQFF

d_gene: TRBD2
abundance: .
v_gene: TRBV18
j_gene: TRBJ2-1
CDR3nt: TGTGCCAGCTCCCCAGCGGGAGCGGATGAGCAGTTCTTC
CDR3aa: CASSPAGADEQFF

d_gene: TRBD1
abundance: .
v_gene: TRBV29-1
j_gene: TRBJ1-2
CDR3nt: TGCAGCGCTGACAGGGTCTATGGCTACACCTTC
CDR3aa: CSADRVYGYTF

d_gene: .
abundance: .
v_gene: TRBV29-1
j_gene: TRBJ1-2
CDR3nt: TGCAGCGCACCGGACAGATCTAACTATGGCTACACCTTC
CDR3aa: CSAPDRSNYGYTF

d_gene: .
abundance: .
v_gene: TRBV30
j_gene: TRBJ1-2
CDR3nt: TGTGCCTGGACCGTTTCAGGGTCAGCTAACTATGGCTACACCTTC
CDR3aa: CAWTVSGSANYGYTF

d_gene: .
abundance: .
v_gene: TRBV14
j_gene: TRBJ2-1
CDR3nt: TGTGCCAGCAGCCTTGCCAAGGGACGGGGGAACAATGAGCAGTTCTTC
CDR3aa: CASSLAKGRGNNEQFF

d_gene: .
abundance: .
v_gene: TRBV30
j_gene: TRBJ1-1
CDR3nt: TGTGCCTGGAGTGTACTGGGTTCTTTGAACACTGAAGCTTTCTTT
CDR3aa: CAWSVLGSLNTEAFF

d_gene: .
abundance: few
v_gene: TRBV29-1
j_gene: TRBJ1-5
CDR3nt: TGCAGCGTTGCTTCGGAGCTCAATCAGCCCCAGCATTTT
CDR3aa: CSVASELNQPQHF

d_gene: TRBD2
abundance: .
v_gene: TRBV7-9
j_gene: TRBJ2-1
CDR3nt: TGTGCCAGCAGCTTATACAGCGGGAGGGGGCTTGAGCAGTTCTTC
CDR3aa: CASSLYSGRGLEQFF

d_gene: .
abundance: .
v_gene: TRBV2
j_gene: TRBJ2-1
CDR3nt: TGTGCCAGCAGTGAGGATACCTACAATGAGCAGTTCTTC
CDR3aa: CASSEDTYNEQFF

d_gene: .
abundance: .
v_gene: TRBV7-2
j_gene: TRBJ2-1
CDR3nt: TGTGCCAGCAGCTTATCCTCCTACAATGAGCAGTTCTTC
CDR3aa: CASSLSSYNEQFF

d_gene: .
abundance: .
v_gene: TRBV30
j_gene: TRBJ2-7
CDR3nt: TGTGCCTGGAGTGTTGGGACCAGCTACTACGAGCAGTACTTC
CDR3aa: CAWSVGTSYYEQYF

d_gene: TRBD2
abundance: few
v_gene: TRBV6-1
j_gene: TRBJ2-3
CDR3nt: TGTGCCAGCAGTGCTAGCGGGGGGACAGATACGCAGTATTTT
CDR3aa: CASSASGGTDTQYF

d_gene: TRBD1
abundance: .
v_gene: TRBV12-5
j_gene: TRBJ2-7
CDR3nt: TGTGCTAGTGGTTCCGGGACAGGGGGCTACGAGCAGTACTTC
CDR3aa: CASGSGTGGYEQYF

d_gene: .
abundance: .
v_gene: TRBV6-6
j_gene: TRBJ2-5
CDR3nt: TGTGCCAGCAGTTACGTGACAGGGAGGGAGACCCAGTACTTC
CDR3aa: CASSYVTGRETQYF

d_gene: .
abundance: once
v_gene: TRBV11-2
j_gene: TRBJ2-3
CDR3nt: TGTGCCAGCAGCTTAGTCCCCGGGATCACAGATACGCAGTATTTT
CDR3aa: CASSLVPGITDTQYF

d_gene: .
abundance: .
v_gene: TRBV13
j_gene: TRBJ1-1
CDR3nt: TGTGCCAGCACCAGCTGGGGTAGGGGAACTGAAGCTTTCTTT
CDR3aa: CASTSWGRGTEAFF

d_gene: TRBD2
abundance: .
v_gene: TRBV5-1
j_gene: TRBJ2-1
CDR3nt: TGCGCCAGCAGCTTGCTTCGGGAGGCCTACAATGAGCAGTTCTTC
CDR3aa: CASSLLREAYNEQFF

d_gene: .
abundance: .
v_gene: TRBV27
j_gene: TRBJ2-7
CDR3nt: TGTGCCAGCAGTTTAAAGGGGGTCTACGAGCAGTACTTC
CDR3aa: CASSLKGVYEQYF

d_gene: TRBD2
abundance: .
v_gene: TRBV29-1
j_gene: TRBJ2-5
CDR3nt: TGCAGCGTCAGTGGGAGGGTTAACCAAGAGACCCAGTACTTC
CDR3aa: CSVSGRVNQETQYF

d_gene: .
abundance: few
v_gene: TRBV29-1
j_gene: TRBJ2-3
CDR3nt: TGCAGCGTTGGGACCCATGGCGGGACCACAGATACGCAGTATTTT
CDR3aa: CSVGTHGGTTDTQYF

d_gene: .
abundance: .
v_gene: TRBV7-9
j_gene: TRBJ1-1
CDR3nt: TGTGCCAGCAGCCGCCCAGGGGCGGTGGGCACTGAAGCTTTCTTT
CDR3aa: CASSRPGAVGTEAFF

d_gene: .
abundance: .
v_gene: TRBV4-1
j_gene: TRBJ2-3
CDR3nt: TGCGCCAGCAGCCAAGCCCTGCTAGTGGATACGCAGTATTTT
CDR3aa: CASSQALLVDTQYF

d_gene: .
abundance: .
v_gene: TRBV7-9
j_gene: TRBJ2-3
CDR3nt: TGTGCCATGTCCAGGGGCGTGAGGACAGATACGCAGTATTTT
CDR3aa: CAMSRGVRTDTQYF

d_gene: .
abundance: .
v_gene: TRBV2
j_gene: TRBJ2-1
CDR3nt: TGTGCCAGCACCGGACCTACAGAGATCCAGTTCTTC
CDR3aa: CASTGPTEIQFF

d_gene: TRBD1
abundance: few
v_gene: TRBV29-1
j_gene: TRBJ2-5
CDR3nt: TGCAGCGAGACAGGGGGCGACGAGACCCAGTACTTC
CDR3aa: CSETGGDETQYF

d_gene: .
abundance: .
v_gene: TRBV23-1
j_gene: TRBJ2-7
CDR3nt: TGCGCCAGCAGTGGCGAGCAGTACTTC
CDR3aa: CASSGEQYF